The 7 T cell receptor beta chains in this list originate from one sample, sequenced in a study of control samples from healthy donors and cancer patients. Profiling relied on immunoSEQ multiplex PCR, and the TCRdb table lists in-frame clones only, not all of them. The table records tens of thousands of clones, around 87% of them present only once. Input material: blood. Receptor source: a man in his forties or fifties in good health.

With regard to this clone: At one end, the junction sequence differs from germline, possibly due to a read error. CDR3 sequence reads: CASSRDRDEKLFF. In DNA, the CDR3 is TGTGCTAGCAGCCGGGACAGAGATGAAAAACTGTTTTTT. The rearrangement joins TRBV7-7 to TRBJ1-4; TRBD1 aligns across 7 bases. CDR3 length equals 13 residues. The germline gives CDR1 SSHAT, CDR2 FNYEAQ (reference sequence).

This clone was recorded only once. This sequence joins TRBV19 and TRBJ2-7; D assignment may be TRBD1 or TRBD2 (5 bases each). Germline V CDR1 and CDR2: LNHDA, SQIVND (reference sequence). The CDR3 loop spans 14 amino acids. V lost 5 bases to trimming and J lost 3 bases, with 14 bases between them. In DNA, the CDR3 is TGTGCCAGTAGTGCAACCGGGACGGGCTACGAGCAGTACTTC. It is translated as CASSATGTGYEQYF.

The CDR3 spells CASSYTGTGEQYV. DNA of the CDR3: TGTGCCAGCAGTTACACTGGGACAGGAGAGCAGTACGTC. The chain links TRBV6-7 to TRBJ2-7; 8 nucleotides match TRBD1. TRBV6-7 belongs to the ORF category, with a function that is uncertain. The CDR3 length is 13 residues. Trimming took 2 bases from V and 7 from J; bases not matched to a gene: 4.

This clone has only one observation. V and J are TRBV9 and TRBJ1-2; D is possibly TRBD1 (5 bases). V gave up 0 bases and J gave up 4 bases, with 22 bases separating them. The CDR3 runs to 18 residues. CDR1 and CDR2 from the germline V gene are SGDLS and YYNGEE. The CDR3 protein is CASSVAKSGAAPAYGYTF. DNA for the CDR3: TGTGCCAGCAGCGTAGCTAAGTCCGGGGCGGCGCCTGCCTATGGCTACACCTTC.

The chain joins TRBV9 to TRBJ2-7; 7 bases align to TRBD2. Germline V lookup: CDR1 SGDLS, CDR2 YYNGEE. The junction had 6 bases not matched to a gene; V was cut back by 0 bases and J by 3 bases. This CDR3 region has 15 residues. CDR3 nucleotide sequence: TGTGCCAGCAGCGTAGGACAGCGGGACTTCTACGAGCAGTACGTC. This translates into CASSVGQRDFYEQYV.

This clone was picked up one time. The chain recombines TRBV10-1 with TRBJ2-1; D ambiguous. Trimming shortened V by 6 bases and J by 4 bases, and 10 bases separated the two germline ends. CDR1 WNHNN and CDR2 SYGVQD come from the germline V gene (reference sequence). This CDR3 is built from 13 residues. This chain's CDR3 is CASSIGPYNEQFF. CDR3 coding DNA: TGCGCCAGCAGCATCGGGCCTTACAATGAGCAGTTCTTC.

Here the CDR3 reads CASSRDRVNEKLFF. The CDR3 bases are TGTGCCAGCTCACGGGACAGGGTAAATGAAAAACTGTTTTTT. The chain combines TRBV18 with TRBJ1-4, with 9 bases matching TRBD1. Germline V lookup: CDR1 KGHSH, CDR2 LQKENI. This CDR3 has 14 residues. Germline trimming cut 4 bases from V and 5 bases from J; bases unmatched to any gene: 2. The whole variable domain, filled in from reference TRBV18 and TRBJ1-4, reads NAGVMQNPRHLVRRRGQEARLRCSPMKGHSHVYWYRQLPEEGLKFMVYLQKENIIDESGMPKERFSAEFPKEGPSILRIQQVVRGDSAAYFCASSRDRVNEKLFFGSGTQLSVL.